This TCR beta chain was retrieved from a study of cytotoxic CD8 clonotypes in ibrutinib-treated CLL. Germline CDR1 is LNHDA and CDR2 is SQIVND (reference sequence). V shed 7 bases and J 0 bases; nucleotides not matched to a gene: 8. CDR3 length: 15 amino acids. Using immunoSEQ multiplex PCR, the repertoire was profiled, and TCRdb retains in-frame clones only, with some absent. The table has about 300,000 clones, around 77% seen once. This clonotype was obtained from a human donor with chronic lymphocytic leukemia. The sequencing used PBMCs, collected at disease progression, from a patient treated with ibrutinib. The J gene is TRBJ2-7, the V gene TRBV19; the match to TRBD1 covers 8 bases. CDR3 amino acids: CASTGGTGVSYEQYF. CDR3 in DNA: TGTGCCAGTACCGGCGGGACAGGCGTCTCCTACGAGCAGTACTTC.